This TCR beta chain was retrieved from a study of T cell clusters in autoimmune cytopenias. Each sample's input was 200 to 300 ng genomic DNA, about 38,000 genome equivalents. One tube held mixed TRB-A and TRB-B primer pools for touch-down PCR. TCRdb reprocessed the multiplex PCR reads, keeping one entry per CDR3 protein, no DNA. The listing records around 6,700 distinct CDR3 sequences. In addition, the sample was reused for a study of T cell repertoires in aging, cancer and after chemotherapy.

Source material: peripheral blood. This TCR was sampled from a human donor in good health.

The CDR3 here is CASRESGELFF. The chain is built from TRBV28 and TRBJ2-2. The germline V gene encodes CDR1 MDHEN and CDR2 SYDVKM. This CDR3 spans 11 amino acids.